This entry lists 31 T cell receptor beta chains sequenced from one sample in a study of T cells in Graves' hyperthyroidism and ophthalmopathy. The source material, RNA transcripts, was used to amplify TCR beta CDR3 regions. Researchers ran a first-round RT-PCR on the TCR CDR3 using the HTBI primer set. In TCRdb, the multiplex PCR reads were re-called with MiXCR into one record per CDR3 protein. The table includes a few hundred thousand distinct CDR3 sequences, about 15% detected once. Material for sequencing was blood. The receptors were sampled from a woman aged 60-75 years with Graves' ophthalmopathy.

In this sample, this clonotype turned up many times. The CDR3 DNA sequence: TGTGCCAGCAGTTCCCGGGACAGGGGCACCGAGCAGTACTTC. As protein: CASSSRDRGTEQYF. The V and J genes are TRBV11-1 and TRBJ2-7, with 10 nucleotides matching TRBD1. Germline V gene lookup returns CDR1 SGHAT and CDR2 FQDESV (reference sequence). The length of the CDR3 is 14 residues. Losses at the gene ends were 6 bases for V and 6 bases for J; bases not matched to a gene: 8.

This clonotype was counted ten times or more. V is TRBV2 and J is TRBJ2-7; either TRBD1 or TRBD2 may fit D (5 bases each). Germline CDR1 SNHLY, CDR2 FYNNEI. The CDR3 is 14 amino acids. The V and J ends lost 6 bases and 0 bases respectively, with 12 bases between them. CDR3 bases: TGTGCCAGCAGGACCGGGACGGTCTCCTACGAGCAGTACTTC. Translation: CASRTGTVSYEQYF.

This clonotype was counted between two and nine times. CDR3 in DNA: TGCAGTGAAAGAGCGGGGGGTTTCCCTTACGAGCAGTACTTC. This translates into CSERAGGFPYEQYF. V usage is TRBV20-1 and J usage is TRBJ2-7, with 9 bases lining up with TRBD2. Trimming took 7 bases from V and 4 from J; bases not matched to a gene: 11. This CDR3 region has 14 residues. Germline CDR1 is DFQATT and CDR2 is SNEGSKA (reference sequence).

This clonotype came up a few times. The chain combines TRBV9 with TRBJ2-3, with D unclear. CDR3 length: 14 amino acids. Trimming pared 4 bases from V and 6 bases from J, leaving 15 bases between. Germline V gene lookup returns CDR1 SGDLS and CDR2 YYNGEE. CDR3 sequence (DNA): TGTGCCAGCAGCAATAGTACCGATTACGATACGCAGTATTTT. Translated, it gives CASSNSTDYDTQYF.

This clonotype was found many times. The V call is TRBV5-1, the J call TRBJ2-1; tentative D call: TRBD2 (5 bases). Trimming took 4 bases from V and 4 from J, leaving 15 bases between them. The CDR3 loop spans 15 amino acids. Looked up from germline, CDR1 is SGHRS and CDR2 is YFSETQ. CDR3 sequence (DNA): TGCGCCAGCAGCCCAAGGGCGGGCGTTTACAATGAGCAGTTCTTC. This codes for CASSPRAGVYNEQFF.

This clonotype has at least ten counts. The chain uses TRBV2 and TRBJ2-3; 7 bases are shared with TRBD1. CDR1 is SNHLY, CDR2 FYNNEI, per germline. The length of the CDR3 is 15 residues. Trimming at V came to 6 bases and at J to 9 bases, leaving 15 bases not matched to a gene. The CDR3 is CASSYEQGPPGTQYF. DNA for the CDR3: TGTGCCAGCAGCTACGAACAGGGGCCGCCGGGGACGCAGTATTTT. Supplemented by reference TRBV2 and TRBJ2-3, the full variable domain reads EPEVTQTPSHQVTQMGQEVILRCVPISNHLYFYWYRQILGQKVEFLVSFYNNEISEKSEIFDDQFSVERPDGSNFTLKIRSTKLEDSAMYFCASSYEQGPPGTQYFGPGTRLTVL.

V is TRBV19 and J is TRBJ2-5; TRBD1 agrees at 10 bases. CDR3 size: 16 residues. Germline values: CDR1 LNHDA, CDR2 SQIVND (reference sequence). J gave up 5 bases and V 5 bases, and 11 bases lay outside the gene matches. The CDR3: CASSVPRDRGRETQYF. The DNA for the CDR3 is TGTGCCAGTAGTGTACCCCGGGACAGGGGTAGGGAGACCCAGTACTTC. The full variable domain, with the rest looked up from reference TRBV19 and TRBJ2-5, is DGGITQSPKYLFRKEGQNVTLSCEQNLNHDAMYWYRQDPGQGLRLIYYSQIVNDFQKGDIAEGYSVSREKKESFPLTVTSAQKNPTAFYLCASSVPRDRGRETQYFGPGTRLLVL.

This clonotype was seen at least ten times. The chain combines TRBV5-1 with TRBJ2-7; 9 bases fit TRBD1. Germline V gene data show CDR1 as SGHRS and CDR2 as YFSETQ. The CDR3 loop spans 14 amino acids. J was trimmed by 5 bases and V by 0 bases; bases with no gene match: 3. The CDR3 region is CASSLDRGRDEQYF. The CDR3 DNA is TGCGCCAGCAGCTTGGACAGGGGGCGCGACGAGCAGTACTTC.

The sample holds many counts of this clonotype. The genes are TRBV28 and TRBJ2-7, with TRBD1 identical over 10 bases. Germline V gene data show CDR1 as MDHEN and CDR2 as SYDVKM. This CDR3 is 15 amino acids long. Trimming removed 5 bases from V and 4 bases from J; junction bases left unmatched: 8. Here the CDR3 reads CASSERDRGMYEQYF. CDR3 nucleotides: TGTGCCAGCAGTGAGCGGGACAGGGGAATGTACGAGCAGTACTTC.

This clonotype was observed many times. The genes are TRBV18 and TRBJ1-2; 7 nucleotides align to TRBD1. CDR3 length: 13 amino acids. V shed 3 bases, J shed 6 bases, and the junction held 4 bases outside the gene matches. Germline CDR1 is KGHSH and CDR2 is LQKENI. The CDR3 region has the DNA TGTGCCAGCTCACCCAGGGGGTCAGATGGCTACACCTTC. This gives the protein CASSPRGSDGYTF. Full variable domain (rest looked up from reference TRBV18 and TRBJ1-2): NAGVMQNPRHLVRRRGQEARLRCSPMKGHSHVYWYRQLPEEGLKFMVYLQKENIIDESGMPKERFSAEFPKEGPSILRIQQVVRGDSAAYFCASSPRGSDGYTFGSGTRLTVV.

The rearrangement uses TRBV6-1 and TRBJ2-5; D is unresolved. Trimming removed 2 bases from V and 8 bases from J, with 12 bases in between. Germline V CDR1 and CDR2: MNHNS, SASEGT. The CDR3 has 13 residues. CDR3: CASSELGGGTQYF. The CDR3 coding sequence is TGTGCCAGCAGTGAACTTGGTGGTGGTACCCAGTACTTC.

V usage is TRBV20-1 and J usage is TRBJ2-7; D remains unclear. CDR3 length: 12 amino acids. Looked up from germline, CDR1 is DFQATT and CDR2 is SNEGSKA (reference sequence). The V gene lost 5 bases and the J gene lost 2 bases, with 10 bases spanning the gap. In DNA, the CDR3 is TGCAGTGCTGAGAAAACCCCCTACGAGCAGTACTTC. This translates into CSAEKTPYEQYF.

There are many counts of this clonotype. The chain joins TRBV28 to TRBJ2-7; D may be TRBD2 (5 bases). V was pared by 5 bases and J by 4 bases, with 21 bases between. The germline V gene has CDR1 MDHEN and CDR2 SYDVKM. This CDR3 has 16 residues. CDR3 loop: CASSLVLGEQGYEQYF. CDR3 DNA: TGTGCCAGCAGTCTAGTTCTCGGGGAGCAAGGGTACGAGCAGTACTTC.

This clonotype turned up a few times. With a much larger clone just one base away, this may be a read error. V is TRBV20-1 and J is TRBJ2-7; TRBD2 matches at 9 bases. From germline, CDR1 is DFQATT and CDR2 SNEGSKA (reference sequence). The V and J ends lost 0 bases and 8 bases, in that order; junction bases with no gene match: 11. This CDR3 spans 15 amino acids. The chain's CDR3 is CSARDEAGGRDKQYF. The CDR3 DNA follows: TGCAGTGCTAGAGATGAAGCGGGAGGTAGGGACAAGCAGTACTTC.

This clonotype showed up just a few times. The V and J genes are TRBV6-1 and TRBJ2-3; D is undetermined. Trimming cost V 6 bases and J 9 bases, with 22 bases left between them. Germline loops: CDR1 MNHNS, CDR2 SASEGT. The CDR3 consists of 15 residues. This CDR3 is CASRSPGQRQLTQYF. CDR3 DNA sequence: TGTGCCAGCAGGTCTCCCGGCCAACGCCAATTGACGCAGTATTTT.

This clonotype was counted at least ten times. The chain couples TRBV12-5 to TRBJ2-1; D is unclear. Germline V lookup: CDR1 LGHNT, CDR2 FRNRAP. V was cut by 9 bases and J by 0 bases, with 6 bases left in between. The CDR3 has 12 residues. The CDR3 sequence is CASLNSYNEQFF. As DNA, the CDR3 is TGTGCTAGCCTAAACTCCTACAATGAGCAGTTCTTC. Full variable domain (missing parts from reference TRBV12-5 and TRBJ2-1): DARVTQTPRHKVTEMGQEVTMRCQPILGHNTVFWYRQTMMQGLELLAYFRNRAPLDDSGMPKDRFSAEMPDATLATLKIQPSEPRDSAVYFCASLNSYNEQFFGPGTRLTVL.

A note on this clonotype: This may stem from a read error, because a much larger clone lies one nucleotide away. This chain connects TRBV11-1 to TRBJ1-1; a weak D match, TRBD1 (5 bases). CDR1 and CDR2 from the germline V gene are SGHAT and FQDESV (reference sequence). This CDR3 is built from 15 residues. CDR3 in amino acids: CASSLEGRTNTDAFF. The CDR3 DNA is TGTGCCAGCAGCTTAGAGGGACGGACGAACACTGATGCTTTCTTT.

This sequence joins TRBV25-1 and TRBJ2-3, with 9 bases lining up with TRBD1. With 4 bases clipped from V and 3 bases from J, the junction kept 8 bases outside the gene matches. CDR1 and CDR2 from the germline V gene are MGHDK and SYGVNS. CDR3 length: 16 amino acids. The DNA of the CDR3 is TGTGCCAGCAGTGCCAACAGGGGGCTGAGGACAGATACGCAGTATTTT. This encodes CASSANRGLRTDTQYF.

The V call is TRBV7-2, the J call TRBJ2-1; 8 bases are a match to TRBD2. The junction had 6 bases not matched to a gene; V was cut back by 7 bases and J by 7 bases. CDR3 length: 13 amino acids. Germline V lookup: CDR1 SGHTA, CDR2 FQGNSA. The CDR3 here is CASTRLAPNEQFF. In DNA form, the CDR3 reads TGTGCCAGCACCCGACTAGCGCCTAATGAGCAGTTCTTC.

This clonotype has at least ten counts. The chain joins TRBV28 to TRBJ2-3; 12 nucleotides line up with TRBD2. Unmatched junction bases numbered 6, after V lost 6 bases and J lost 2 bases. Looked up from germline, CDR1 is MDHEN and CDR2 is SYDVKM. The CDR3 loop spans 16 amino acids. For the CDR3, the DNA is TGTGCCAGCAGGGAAACTAGCGGGAGGTACACAGATACGCAGTATTTT. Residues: CASRETSGRYTDTQYF.

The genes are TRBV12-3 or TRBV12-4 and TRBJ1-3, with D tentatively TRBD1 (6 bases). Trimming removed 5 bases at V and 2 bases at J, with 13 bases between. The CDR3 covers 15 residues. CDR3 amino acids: CASSPTGTAGNTIYF. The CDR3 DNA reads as TGTGCCAGCAGTCCCACAGGGACCGCTGGAAACACCATATATTTT.

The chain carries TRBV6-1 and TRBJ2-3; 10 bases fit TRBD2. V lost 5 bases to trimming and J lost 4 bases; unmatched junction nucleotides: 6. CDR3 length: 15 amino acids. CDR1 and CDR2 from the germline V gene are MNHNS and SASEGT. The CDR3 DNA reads TGTGCCAGCAGTCCCCTAGCGGGAGTGGCAGATACGCAGTATTTT. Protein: CASSPLAGVADTQYF.

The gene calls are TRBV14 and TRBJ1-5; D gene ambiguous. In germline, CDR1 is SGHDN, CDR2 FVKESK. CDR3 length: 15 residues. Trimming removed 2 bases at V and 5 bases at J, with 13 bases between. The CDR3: CASSQLGRIYQPQHF. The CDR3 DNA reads TGTGCCAGCAGCCAACTCGGCCGCATTTATCAGCCCCAGCATTTT.

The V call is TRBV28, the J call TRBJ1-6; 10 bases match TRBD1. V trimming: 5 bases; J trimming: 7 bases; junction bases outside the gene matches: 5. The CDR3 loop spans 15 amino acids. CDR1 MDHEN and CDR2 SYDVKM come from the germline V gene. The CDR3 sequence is CASSQLGQGNSPLHF. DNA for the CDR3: TGTGCCAGCAGTCAACTGGGACAGGGGAATTCACCCCTCCACTTT.

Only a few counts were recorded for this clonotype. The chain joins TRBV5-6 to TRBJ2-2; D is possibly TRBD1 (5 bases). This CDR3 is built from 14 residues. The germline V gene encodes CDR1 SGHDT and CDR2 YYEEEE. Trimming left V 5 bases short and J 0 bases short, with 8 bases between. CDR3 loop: CASRWGANTGELFF. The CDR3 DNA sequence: TGTGCCAGCAGGTGGGGCGCGAACACCGGGGAGCTGTTTTTT.

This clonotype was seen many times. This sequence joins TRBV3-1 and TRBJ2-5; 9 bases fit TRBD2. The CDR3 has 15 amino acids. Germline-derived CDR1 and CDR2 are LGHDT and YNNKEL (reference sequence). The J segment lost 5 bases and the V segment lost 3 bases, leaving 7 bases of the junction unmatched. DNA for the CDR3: TGTGCCAGCAGCCACGTGGCTAGCGGGACCGAGACCCAGTACTTC. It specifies CASSHVASGTETQYF.

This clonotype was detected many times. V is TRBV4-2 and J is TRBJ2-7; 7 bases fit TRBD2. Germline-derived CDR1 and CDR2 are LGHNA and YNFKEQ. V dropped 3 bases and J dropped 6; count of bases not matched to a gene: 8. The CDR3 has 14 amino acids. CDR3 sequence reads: CASSQRAGVGEQYF. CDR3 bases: TGTGCCAGCAGCCAGCGGGCGGGAGTAGGCGAGCAGTACTTC.

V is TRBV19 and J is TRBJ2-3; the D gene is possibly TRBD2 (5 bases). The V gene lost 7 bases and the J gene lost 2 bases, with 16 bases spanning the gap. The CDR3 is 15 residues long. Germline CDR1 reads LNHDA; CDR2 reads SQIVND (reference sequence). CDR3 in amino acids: CASNSGIFNTDTQYF. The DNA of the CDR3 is TGTGCCAGTAACTCCGGGATTTTCAACACAGATACGCAGTATTTT.

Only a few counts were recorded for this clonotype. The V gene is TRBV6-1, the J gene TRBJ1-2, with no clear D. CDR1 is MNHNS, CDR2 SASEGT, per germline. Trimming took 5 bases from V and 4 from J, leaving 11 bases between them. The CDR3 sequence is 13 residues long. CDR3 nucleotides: TGTGCCAGCAGTTTTTCGACGGTCTATGGCTACACCTTC. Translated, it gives CASSFSTVYGYTF.

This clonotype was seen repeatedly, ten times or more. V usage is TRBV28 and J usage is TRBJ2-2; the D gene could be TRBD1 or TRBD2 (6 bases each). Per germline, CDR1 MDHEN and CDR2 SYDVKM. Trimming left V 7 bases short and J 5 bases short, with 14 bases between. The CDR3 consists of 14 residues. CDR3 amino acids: CASKWGARTGELFF. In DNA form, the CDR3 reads TGTGCCAGCAAGTGGGGGGCGAGGACCGGGGAGCTGTTTTTT.

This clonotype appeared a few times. The CDR3 spells CASSPPGRSVETQYF. The CDR3 DNA reads TGTGCCAGCAGCCCGCCGGGACGCTCCGTGGAGACCCAGTACTTC. This chain uses TRBV7-8 with TRBJ2-5, with D perhaps TRBD1 or TRBD2 (5 bases each). The V gene lost 5 bases and the J gene lost 5 bases, with 18 bases spanning the gap. The V gene's germline CDR1 is SGHVS and CDR2 FQNEAQ. The CDR3 runs to 15 residues.